These T cell receptor beta chains were read from a single sample in a study of cytomegalovirus exposure and HLA in healthy donors. TCRdb keeps only in-frame clones here, not all; method: immunoSEQ multiplex PCR. Among about 110,000 clones listed, 73% were seen once. Sample: PBMCs. Every receptor here comes from a man aged 40-49 years in good health and CMV-seronegative. CDR3s leave out the opening cysteine and the closing phenylalanine or tryptophan. A D gene is named only where the DNA matches it firmly. Some rows mark clone size as missing; the rest say once, few, many or name a class of expanded clone.

J gene: TRBJ2-2
D gene: NA
clone size: NA
V gene: TRBV2
CDR3 protein: ASSGGVRRAIHVF

J gene: TRBJ2-1
D gene: TRBD2
clone size: NA
V gene: TRBV2
CDR3 protein: ASSEGLANEQF

J gene: TRBJ2-5
D gene: NA
clone size: NA
V gene: TRBV25-1
CDR3 protein: ASSDPRQQEETQY

J gene: TRBJ2-3
D gene: NA
clone size: NA
V gene: TRBV11-3
CDR3 protein: ASSLEGDTQY

J gene: TRBJ1-5
D gene: TRBD1
clone size: NA
V gene: TRBV7-3
CDR3 protein: ASSLATTGDSNQPQH

J gene: TRBJ2-7
D gene: TRBD1
clone size: few
V gene: TRBV25-1
CDR3 protein: ASSAGGPSSYEQY

J gene: TRBJ1-3
D gene: TRBD1
clone size: NA
V gene: TRBV12-5
CDR3 protein: ASGRQGLTSGNTIY

J gene: TRBJ2-5
D gene: TRBD2
clone size: NA
V gene: TRBV27
CDR3 protein: ASSSRTSGGLAETQY

J gene: TRBJ1-1
D gene: NA
clone size: NA
V gene: TRBV6-1
CDR3 protein: ASSEEQSNTEAF

J gene: TRBJ2-5
D gene: TRBD2
clone size: few
V gene: TRBV5-8
CDR3 protein: ASSQEGPGGPETQY

J gene: TRBJ1-5
D gene: NA
clone size: NA
V gene: TRBV18
CDR3 protein: ASSPGLGGSNQPQH

J gene: TRBJ1-1
D gene: NA
clone size: few
V gene: TRBV4-3
CDR3 protein: ASSQDRGGNTEAF

J gene: TRBJ2-1
D gene: TRBD2
clone size: NA
V gene: TRBV11-2
CDR3 protein: ASSSLLAGNYNEQF

J gene: TRBJ2-7
D gene: NA
clone size: once
V gene: TRBV11-2
CDR3 protein: ASSEGAGNPYEQY

J gene: TRBJ2-5
D gene: NA
clone size: NA
V gene: TRBV9
CDR3 protein: ASSLDRQETQY

J gene: TRBJ1-1
D gene: NA
clone size: few
V gene: TRBV28
CDR3 protein: ASSLGVTEAF

J gene: TRBJ2-7
D gene: NA
clone size: NA
V gene: TRBV19
CDR3 protein: ASSPAGLLYEQY

J gene: TRBJ1-2
D gene: TRBD1
clone size: NA
V gene: TRBV11-1
CDR3 protein: ASSGWTGESGYT

J gene: TRBJ1-2
D gene: NA
clone size: once
V gene: TRBV19
CDR3 protein: ASSINAGLHGYT

J gene: TRBJ1-1
D gene: NA
clone size: NA
V gene: TRBV6-4
CDR3 protein: ASSRSPGYTEAF

J gene: TRBJ1-4
D gene: NA
clone size: NA
V gene: TRBV2
CDR3 protein: ASSEGLGRGYEKLF

J gene: TRBJ2-7
D gene: NA
clone size: few
V gene: TRBV4-1
CDR3 protein: ASSRGDRSPTEQY

J gene: TRBJ2-2
D gene: TRBD1
clone size: NA
V gene: TRBV4-3
CDR3 protein: ASSSDDGRDRVTGELF

J gene: TRBJ2-1
D gene: NA
clone size: NA
V gene: TRBV5-4
CDR3 protein: ASSSPPPGVGNEQF

J gene: TRBJ1-1
D gene: NA
clone size: NA
V gene: TRBV28
CDR3 protein: ASSPPPGGGNTEAF

J gene: TRBJ2-2
D gene: TRBD2
clone size: many
V gene: TRBV4-3
CDR3 protein: ASSQIAGLNTGELF

J gene: TRBJ1-2
D gene: NA
clone size: NA
V gene: TRBV4-1
CDR3 protein: ASSQDRQGSYGYT

J gene: TRBJ2-5
D gene: TRBD2
clone size: NA
V gene: TRBV2
CDR3 protein: ASSRLTSVAGETQY

J gene: TRBJ1-2
D gene: NA
clone size: NA
V gene: TRBV28
CDR3 protein: ASSYRREGYT

J gene: TRBJ1-5
D gene: TRBD1
clone size: NA
V gene: TRBV5-1
CDR3 protein: ASSLAGQGSQPQH

J gene: TRBJ2-7
D gene: NA
clone size: few
V gene: TRBV7-2
CDR3 protein: ASSLTAGGLGEQY

J gene: TRBJ1-2
D gene: TRBD1
clone size: NA
V gene: TRBV30
CDR3 protein: AWSEGQYYGYT

J gene: TRBJ1-6
D gene: TRBD1
clone size: NA
V gene: TRBV7-2
CDR3 protein: ASSLGQGGSPLH

J gene: TRBJ1-2
D gene: NA
clone size: NA
V gene: TRBV2
CDR3 protein: ASSVVLGGNYGYT

J gene: TRBJ1-6
D gene: TRBD1
clone size: NA
V gene: TRBV9
CDR3 protein: ASGQEYNSPLH